The 19 T cell receptor beta chains below come from one sample, sequenced in a study of tumor-infiltrating lymphocytes in primary liver carcinoma (dated by TCRdb to the late 2010s). The sequencing machine was an Illumina HiSeq 2500. Using a constant-region primer and ProtoScript II reverse transcriptase, TCRbeta-specific cDNA was reverse-transcribed from approximately 0.5 ug total RNA. Three nested multiplex PCR rounds, following a slightly modified ARM-PCR procedure, were used to build the TCRbeta libraries. The first two PCR rounds used multiplex TRBV1-TRBV30 forward primers with a Cbeta reverse primer, each for approximately 11 cycles. TCRdb trimmed public reads at Q25 via fastp, called clones via MiXCR and kept in-frame beta chains. When rows share a CDR3 protein, they turn into one entry using the most common DNA and genes. The sample profile shows approximately 92,000 distinct CDR3 sequences; 68% of them were found once. About 27% of the sample is held by the ten biggest clonotypes.

Without any cell sorting, total RNA and DNA were extracted together from 20-30 mg of bulk tissue using the AllPrep DNA/RNA mini kit. Specimen: tumor-adjacent normal liver tissue. The receptors shown here come from a man aged 35 to 55 with primary liver carcinoma and hepatitis B virus infection.

Note on this clonotype: One end of the junction does not line up with germline, which may come from a read error. The chain carries TRBV11-2 and TRBJ2-1; D is uncertain. Germline V gene lookup returns CDR1 SGHAT and CDR2 FQNNGV. The CDR3 is 14 residues long. The CDR3 DNA is TGTGCCAGCAGCTTCGTTGCAGGCTACAATGAGCGGTTCTTC. Its protein is CASSFVAGYNERFF.

Note on this clonotype: A read error may explain this, as a much larger clone is one base away. The V call is TRBV4-1, the J call TRBJ1-1; 7 bases agree with TRBD1. With V trimmed by 3 bases and J by 1 base, 14 bases remained unmatched. Per the germline V gene, CDR1 is MGHRA and CDR2 is YSYEKL. CDR3 length: 18 residues. CDR3 sequence: CASSHDPPDRAGNTEAFF. The CDR3 coding sequence is TGCGCCAGCAGCCATGACCCCCCCGACAGGGCGGGGAACACTGAAGCTTTCTTT.

As regards this clonotype: One end of the junction is discordant with germline, which a read error may explain. The chain combines TRBV4-1 with TRBJ2-7, with TRBD2 identical over 7 bases. The CDR3 sequence is 15 residues long. CDR1 MGHRA and CDR2 YSYEKL come from the germline V gene. The CDR3 reads CPSSQDHSGTYEQYF. CDR3 DNA: TGCCCCAGCAGCCAAGATCACAGCGGGACGTACGAGCAGTACTTC.

Details on this clonotype: Germline is not matched at one junction end, which may reflect a read error. This rearrangement joins TRBV4-1 to TRBJ2-1, with D perhaps TRBD1 (5 bases). Germline assignment: CDR1 MGHRA and CDR2 YSYEKL. The CDR3 is made up of 15 amino acids. The CDR3 loop is CGSSQVSGDSGEQFF. Here the CDR3 DNA reads TGCGGCAGCAGCCAAGTTTCTGGCGACTCAGGGGAGCAGTTCTTC.

This clonotype was observed a handful of times. This sequence may be a read error, since a much larger clone differs from it by one base. The V gene is TRBV6-5, the J gene TRBJ1-5, with D perhaps matching TRBD1 (5 bases). V lost 5 bases and J 6 bases, leaving 17 bases between the germline ends. The germline gives CDR1 MNHEY, CDR2 SVGAGI. This CDR3 spans 15 amino acids. The CDR3 loop reads CASSRMAGGTQPQHF. The CDR3 region has the DNA TGTGCCAGCAGTCGGATGGCCGGAGGGACTCAGCCCCAGCATTTT.

This clonotype has at least ten counts. The rearrangement joins TRBV11-1 to TRBJ2-1, with 8 bases aligning to TRBD2. CDR3 size: 16 residues. The V and J ends lost 5 bases and 0 bases, in that order; junction bases with no gene match: 6. In germline, CDR1 is SGHAT, CDR2 FQDESV (reference sequence). CDR3 coding DNA: TGTGCCAGCAGCCCTAGCGGGCCTAGCTCCTACAATGAGCAGTTCTTC. It yields the protein CASSPSGPSSYNEQFF.

Regarding this clonotype: Relative to the germline gene, one junction end is altered; a read error may explain this. The chain combines TRBV11-2 with TRBJ2-5, with D maybe TRBD2 (7 bases). This CDR3 has 13 residues. The germline CDR1 and CDR2 sequences are SGHAT and FQNNGV. The CDR3 DNA follows: TGTGCCAGCAGCGAAGGGGGGGGAGAGACCCATTACTTC. This encodes CASSEGGGETHYF. Variable domain in full (rest from reference TRBV11-2 and TRBJ2-5): EAGVAQSPRYKIIEKRQSVAFWCNPISGHATLYWYQQILGQGPKLLIQFQNNGVVDDSQLPKDRFSAERLKGVDSTLKIQPAKLEDSAVYLCASSEGGGETHYFGPGTRLLVL.

Points on this clonotype: This may come from a read error, since a much larger clone is one base off. The chain recombines TRBV5-6 with TRBJ2-7; 8 positions match TRBD1. The CDR3 covers 12 residues. Germline V gene lookup returns CDR1 SGHDT and CDR2 YYEEEE. This CDR3 is CASSWTGREHYF. The CDR3 region has the DNA TGTGCCAGCAGCTGGACAGGGCGTGAGCACTACTTC. Variable domain in full (rest from reference TRBV5-6 and TRBJ2-7): DAGVTQSPTHLIKTRGQQVTLRCSPKSGHDTVSWYQQALGQGPQFIFQYYEEEERQRGNFPDRFSGHQFPNYSSELNVNALLLGDSALYLCASSWTGREHYFGPGTRLTVT.

A note on this clonotype: Compared with germline, one end of the junction differs, possibly owing to a read error. V and J are TRBV10-2 and TRBJ2-5; 9 bases fit TRBD2. Germline values: CDR1 WSHSY, CDR2 SAAADI. The CDR3 extends over 16 amino acids. This CDR3 is CASSENLGLAGETQYF. The CDR3, as DNA: TGTGCCAGCAGTGAGAACTTGGGACTAGCAGGGGAGACCCAGTACTTC.

The rearrangement joins TRBV6-1 to TRBJ1-2; D is unclear. The CDR3 length is 15 residues. Germline V gives CDR1 MNHNS, CDR2 SASEGT. V was shortened by 7 bases and J by 0 bases, with 15 bases between the two germline ends. CDR3 coding DNA: TGTGCCAGCATGTTCAGGCCTGCCTCTAACTATGGCTACACCTTC. Translated: CASMFRPASNYGYTF.

The chain joins TRBV28 to TRBJ2-7, with unresolved D. Trimming took 10 bases from V and 6 from J, leaving 22 bases between them. The V gene's germline CDR1 is MDHEN and CDR2 SYDVKM. This CDR3 comprises 14 residues. The CDR3 loop is CATPLEVPSFEQYF. The CDR3, as DNA: TGTGCCACCCCCCTCGAAGTACCGTCGTTCGAGCAGTACTTC.

Many counts were recorded for this clonotype. J is TRBJ1-1 and V is TRBV6-5; possibly TRBD1 for D (5 bases). The CDR3 is made up of 15 amino acids. Germline values: CDR1 MNHEY, CDR2 SVGAGI. Deletions cut 3 bases from V and 5 bases from J, with 16 bases between. The CDR3 spells CASSYGGGGPTEAFF. CDR3 nucleotide sequence: TGTGCCAGCAGTTATGGTGGGGGAGGCCCTACTGAAGCTTTCTTT.

The chain couples TRBV19 to TRBJ2-2, with a tentative D call TRBD2 (6 bases). CDR1 LNHDA and CDR2 SQIVND come from the germline V gene (reference sequence). Trimming stripped 0 bases from V and 5 bases from J, with 16 bases between. The CDR3 has 17 amino acids. CDR3 protein: CASSIDAGISDTGELFF. The CDR3 DNA follows: TGTGCCAGTAGTATAGATGCGGGGATTAGCGATACCGGGGAGCTGTTTTTT. Drawing the rest from reference TRBV19 and TRBJ2-2, the complete variable domain is DGGITQSPKYLFRKEGQNVTLSCEQNLNHDAMYWYRQDPGQGLRLIYYSQIVNDFQKGDIAEGYSVSREKKESFPLTVTSAQKNPTAFYLCASSIDAGISDTGELFFGEGSRLTVL.

The genes are TRBV2 and TRBJ2-4, with TRBD2 identical over 7 bases. V trimming: 7 bases; J trimming: 1 base; junction bases outside the gene matches: 16. Germline V CDR1 and CDR2: SNHLY, FYNNEI. The CDR3 is 18 residues long. The CDR3 region is CASKVVVGAGLAKNIQYF. The DNA of the CDR3 is TGTGCCAGCAAGGTTGTAGTGGGAGCGGGGTTGGCCAAAAACATTCAGTACTTC.

For this clonotype: A much larger clone sits a single nucleotide away, making a read error possible. The V gene is TRBV5-6, the J gene TRBJ2-7, with D tentatively TRBD1 (5 bases). The germline V gene encodes CDR1 SGHDT and CDR2 YYEEEE. Between the trimmed V and J ends, which lost 6 bases and 2 bases, there was a span of 18 bases. The CDR3 sequence is 15 residues long. Here the CDR3 reads CASTLTGSKAYEQYF. The CDR3 DNA follows: TGTGCCAGCACTCTTACAGGATCCAAGGCCTACGAGCAGTACTTC.

The chain carries TRBV29-1 and TRBJ1-1; no clear D gene. V was pared by 5 bases and J by 8 bases, with 9 bases between. This CDR3 comprises 10 residues. Germline V gives CDR1 SQVTM, CDR2 ANQGSEA. The DNA of the CDR3 is TGCAGCGTTATGACACGGGAAGCTTTCTTT. This codes for CSVMTREAFF.

A few counts support this clonotype. CDR3 amino acids: CASSLGAQRFDEQYF. The CDR3 DNA follows: TGTGCCAGCAGCTTAGGGGCCCAGAGGTTCGACGAGCAGTACTTC. V usage is TRBV7-9 and J usage is TRBJ2-7; D is ambiguous. V lost 1 base and J lost 5, with 15 bases in between. CDR3 length: 15 amino acids. Germline-derived CDR1 and CDR2 are SEHNR and FQNEAQ (reference sequence).

To note about this clonotype: A read error is possible here, since a much larger clone lies one base away. This rearrangement joins TRBV5-5 to TRBJ1-1; D is possibly TRBD1 (6 bases). V was shortened by 3 bases and J by 10 bases, with 13 bases between the two germline ends. CDR1 and CDR2 from the germline V gene are SGHKS and YYEKEE (reference sequence). There are 12 residues in the CDR3. CDR3 sequence reads: CASSSAKGGAFF. The CDR3 bases are TGTGCCAGCAGCTCGGCGAAGGGGGGAGCTTTCTTT.

Details on this clonotype: Germline and junction disagree at one end, which may indicate a read error. The J gene is TRBJ2-1, the V gene TRBV5-5; 8 nucleotides match TRBD1. The CDR3 is 15 amino acids. Germline values: CDR1 SGHKS, CDR2 YYEKEE (reference sequence). The CDR3 protein is CASSPGQGFYNEQSF. CDR3 sequence (DNA): TGTGCCAGCAGCCCTGGACAGGGTTTCTACAATGAGCAGTCCTTC.